This TCR beta chain derives from a study of human T cells and chemical hapten exposure. Turning to the study itself: Minor volume differences among pooled libraries chiefly drove per-sample TCR yield variation. Whole-study results and caveats: No change in TCRs above 1 in 1000 frequency was produced by DPC sensitization.

Trimming stripped 3 bases from V and 0 bases from J, with 10 bases between. Looked up from germline, CDR1 is DFQATT and CDR2 is SNEGSKA (reference sequence). This CDR3 has 14 amino acids. The library put unique molecular identifiers onto individual cDNA molecules. Original handling: The median was around 91,000 TCRs per sample, ranging roughly 23,224 to 690,600. Using its own MiXCR run on the reads, TCRdb lists one record per CDR3 protein. Clone size and V and J calls follow TCRdb, not the original study. The sample contains about 120,000 distinct CDR3 sequences, approximately 9% of which appear only once. Total RNA was extracted from unfractionated whole blood. This clonotype came up a few times. Its matching antigen is unknown.

This sequence joins TRBV20-1 and TRBJ2-3; perhaps TRBD1 as D (6 bases). This sequence was found in a human donor in good health. Some clones in this sample may be carry-over from other donors' samples. The sample was whole blood. CDR3 sequence reads: CSASPGASTDTQYF. In nucleotides, the CDR3 is TGCAGTGCTAGCCCAGGGGCCAGCACAGATACGCAGTATTTT.